This T cell receptor (beta chain) originates from a study of beta chain features in type 1 diabetes. The study's findings and limits: Over-representation of high TCR-expressing cells was a possible consequence of cDNA sequencing.

Investigators reverse transcribed all isolated RNA, so they sequenced expressed TCRB transcripts. Clones were sequenced by immunoSEQ multiplex PCR, and TCRdb holds only the in-frame ones, with some missing. The data contain under 550,000 clones, around 10% of them singletons. One heparinised draw, averaging roughly 110 mL, was taken per donor. Turning to this clone: Its target is not known.

This CDR3 spans 12 amino acids. CDR1 is GTSNPN and CDR2 is SVGIG in the germline V gene (reference sequence). V lost 8 bases and J lost 3; bases outside the gene matches: 4. Sequencing was carried out using naive CD4+ T cells from blood. The sequence was collected from a woman aged 18-29 years in good health. The rearrangement links TRBV30 to TRBJ2-7; 10 bases match TRBD1. CDR3 protein: CAGGTGVYEQYF. The CDR3 bases are TGTGCCGGCGGGACAGGGGTCTACGAGCAGTACTTC.